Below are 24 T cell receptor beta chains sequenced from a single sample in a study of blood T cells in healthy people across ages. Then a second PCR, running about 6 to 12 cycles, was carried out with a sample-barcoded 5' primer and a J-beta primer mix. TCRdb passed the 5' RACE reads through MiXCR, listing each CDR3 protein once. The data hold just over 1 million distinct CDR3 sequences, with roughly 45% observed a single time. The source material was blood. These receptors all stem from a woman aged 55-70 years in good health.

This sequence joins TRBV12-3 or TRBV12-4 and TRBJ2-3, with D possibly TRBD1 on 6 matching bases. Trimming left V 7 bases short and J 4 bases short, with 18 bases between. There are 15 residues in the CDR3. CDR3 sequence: CASTSGAGVADTQYF. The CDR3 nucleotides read TGTGCCAGCACCAGTGGGGCAGGGGTGGCAGATACGCAGTATTTT.

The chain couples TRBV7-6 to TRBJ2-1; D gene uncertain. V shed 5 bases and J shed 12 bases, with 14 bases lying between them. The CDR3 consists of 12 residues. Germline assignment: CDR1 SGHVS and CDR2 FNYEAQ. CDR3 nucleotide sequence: TGTGCCAGCAGCCCGGGCGGTCGCGGGCAGTTCTTC. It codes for CASSPGGRGQFF.

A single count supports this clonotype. The CDR3 DNA sequence: TGTGCCAGCCCGAGAGGGCAGACTGAAGCTTTCTTT. Translating it yields CASPRGQTEAFF. The chain couples TRBV21-1 to TRBJ1-1. TRBV21-1 is termed a pseudogene. CDR3 size: 12 residues.

As DNA, the CDR3 is TGTGCCAGCAGCTTCGCCTCCACCGGGGGCTACGAGCAGTACTTC. It yields the protein CASSFASTGGYEQYF. The chain has TRBV11-1 and TRBJ2-5, with D possibly matching TRBD2 (6 bases). The DNA matches TRBJ2-7 better at its end, which makes the J call doubtful. There are 15 residues in the CDR3. Germline lookup yields CDR1 SGHAT and CDR2 FQDESV (reference sequence).

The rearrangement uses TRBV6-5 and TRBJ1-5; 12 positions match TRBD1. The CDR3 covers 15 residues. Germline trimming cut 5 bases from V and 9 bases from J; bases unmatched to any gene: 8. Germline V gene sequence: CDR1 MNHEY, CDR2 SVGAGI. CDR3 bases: TGTGCCAGCAGTCGGGACAGGGGGCCGGGTTGGCCCCAGCATTTT. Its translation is CASSRDRGPGWPQHF.

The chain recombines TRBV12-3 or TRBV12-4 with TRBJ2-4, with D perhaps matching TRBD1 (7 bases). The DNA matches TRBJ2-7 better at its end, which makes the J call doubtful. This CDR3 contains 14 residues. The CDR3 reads CASNPSRGAYEQYF. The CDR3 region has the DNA TGTGCCAGCAACCCCTCCAGGGGGGCCTACGAGCAGTACTTC.

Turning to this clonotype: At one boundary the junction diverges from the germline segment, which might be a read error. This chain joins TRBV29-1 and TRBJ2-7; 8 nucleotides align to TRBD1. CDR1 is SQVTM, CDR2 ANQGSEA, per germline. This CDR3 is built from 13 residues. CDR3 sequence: CGVRTGLSYEQYF. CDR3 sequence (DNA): TGCGGCGTCAGGACAGGGCTCTCCTACGAGCAGTACTTC.

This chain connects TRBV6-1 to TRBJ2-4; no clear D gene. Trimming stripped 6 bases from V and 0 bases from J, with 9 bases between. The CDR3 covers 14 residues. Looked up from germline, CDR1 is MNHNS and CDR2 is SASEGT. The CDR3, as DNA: TGTGCCAGCAGAGAAATCCTAGCCAAAAACATTCAGTACTTC. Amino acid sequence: CASREILAKNIQYF.

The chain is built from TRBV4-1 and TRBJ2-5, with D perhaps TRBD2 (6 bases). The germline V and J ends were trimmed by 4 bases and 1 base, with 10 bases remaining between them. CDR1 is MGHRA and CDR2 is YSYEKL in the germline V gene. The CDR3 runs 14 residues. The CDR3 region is CASSRGELQETQYF. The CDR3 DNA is TGCGCCAGCAGCCGCGGGGAGCTCCAAGAGACCCAGTACTTC.

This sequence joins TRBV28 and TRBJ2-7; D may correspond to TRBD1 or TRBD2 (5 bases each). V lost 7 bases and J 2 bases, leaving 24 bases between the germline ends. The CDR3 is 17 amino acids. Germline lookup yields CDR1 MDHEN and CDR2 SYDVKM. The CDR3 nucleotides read TGTGCCAGCACCCAGAACCCCCGGGACGGTCCTCCCTACGAGCAGTACTTC. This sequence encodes CASTQNPRDGPPYEQYF.

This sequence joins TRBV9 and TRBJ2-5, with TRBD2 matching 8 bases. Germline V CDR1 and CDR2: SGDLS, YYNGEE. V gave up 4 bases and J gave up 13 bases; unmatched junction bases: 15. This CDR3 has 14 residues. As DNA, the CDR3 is TGTGCCAGCAGCTCGGGACTAGGCGGCTACGAGCTGTACTTC. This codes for CASSSGLGGYELYF.

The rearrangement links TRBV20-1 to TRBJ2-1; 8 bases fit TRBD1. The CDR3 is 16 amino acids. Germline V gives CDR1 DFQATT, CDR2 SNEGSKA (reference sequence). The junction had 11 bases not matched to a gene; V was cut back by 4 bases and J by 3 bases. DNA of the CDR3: TGCAGTGCTACCCCCTCGAAGGGACAGGTCTACAATGAGCAGTTCTTC. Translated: CSATPSKGQVYNEQFF.

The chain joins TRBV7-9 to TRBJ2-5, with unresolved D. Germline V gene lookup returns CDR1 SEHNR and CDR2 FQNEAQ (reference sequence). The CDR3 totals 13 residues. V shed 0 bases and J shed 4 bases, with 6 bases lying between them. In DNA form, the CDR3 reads TGTGCCAGCAGCTTAGCGAACAGAGAGACCCAGTACTTC. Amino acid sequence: CASSLANRETQYF.

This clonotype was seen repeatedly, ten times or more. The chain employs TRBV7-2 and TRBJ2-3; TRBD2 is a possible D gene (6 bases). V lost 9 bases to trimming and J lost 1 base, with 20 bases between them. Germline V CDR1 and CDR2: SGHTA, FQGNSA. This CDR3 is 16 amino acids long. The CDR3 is CASIRTGEEGTDTQYF. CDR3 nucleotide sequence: TGTGCCAGTATACGGACGGGAGAAGAAGGCACAGATACGCAGTATTTT.

CDR3 in amino acids: CASSLGAGFRGSQETQYF. DNA of the CDR3: TGTGCCAGCAGCTTGGGGGCAGGGTTTAGGGGAAGCCAAGAGACCCAGTACTTC. The chain is built from TRBV7-2 and TRBJ2-5; a weak D match, TRBD1 (6 bases). V gave up 3 bases and J gave up 1 base, with 21 bases separating them. Looked up from germline, CDR1 is SGHTA and CDR2 is FQGNSA. CDR3 length: 18 residues.

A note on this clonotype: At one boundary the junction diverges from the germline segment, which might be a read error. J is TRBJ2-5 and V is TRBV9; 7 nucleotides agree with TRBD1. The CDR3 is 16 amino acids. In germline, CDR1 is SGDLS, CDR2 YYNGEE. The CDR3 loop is CASSPRAGGWEETLYF. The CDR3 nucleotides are TGTGCCAGCAGCCCCAGAGCAGGGGGTTGGGAAGAGACCCTGTACTTC.

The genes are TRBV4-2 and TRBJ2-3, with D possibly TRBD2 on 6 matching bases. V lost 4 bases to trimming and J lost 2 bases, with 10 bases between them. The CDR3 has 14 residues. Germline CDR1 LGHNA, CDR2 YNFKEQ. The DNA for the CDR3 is TGTGCCAGCAGCCGGGCGGGAATCACAGATACGCAGTATTTT. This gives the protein CASSRAGITDTQYF.

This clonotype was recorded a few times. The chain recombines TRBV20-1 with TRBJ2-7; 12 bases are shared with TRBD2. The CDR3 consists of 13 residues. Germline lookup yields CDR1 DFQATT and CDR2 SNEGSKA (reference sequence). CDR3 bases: TGCAGCGGACTAGCGGGAAACTCCTACGAGCAGTACTTC. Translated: CSGLAGNSYEQYF.

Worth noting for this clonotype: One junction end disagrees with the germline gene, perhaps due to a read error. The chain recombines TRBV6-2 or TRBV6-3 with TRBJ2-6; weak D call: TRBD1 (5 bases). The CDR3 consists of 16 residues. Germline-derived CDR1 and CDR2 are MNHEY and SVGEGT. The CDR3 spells CASSYPGLVGANALTF. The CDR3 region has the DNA TGTGCCAGCAGTTACCCTGGGTTGGTTGGGGCCAACGCCCTGACTTTC.

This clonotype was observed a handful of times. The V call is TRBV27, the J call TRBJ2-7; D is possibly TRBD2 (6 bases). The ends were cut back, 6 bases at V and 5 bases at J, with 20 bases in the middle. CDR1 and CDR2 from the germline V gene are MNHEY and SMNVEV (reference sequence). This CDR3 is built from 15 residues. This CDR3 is CASRRAGLASNEQYF. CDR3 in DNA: TGTGCCAGCAGACGAGCGGGTCTCGCGTCGAACGAGCAGTACTTC.

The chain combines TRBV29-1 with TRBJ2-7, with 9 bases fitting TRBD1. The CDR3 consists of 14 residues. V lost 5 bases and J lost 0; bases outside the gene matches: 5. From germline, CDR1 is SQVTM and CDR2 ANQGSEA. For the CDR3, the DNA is TGCAGCGTTACCGGGACAGGGCTCTCCTACGAGCAGTACTTC. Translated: CSVTGTGLSYEQYF.

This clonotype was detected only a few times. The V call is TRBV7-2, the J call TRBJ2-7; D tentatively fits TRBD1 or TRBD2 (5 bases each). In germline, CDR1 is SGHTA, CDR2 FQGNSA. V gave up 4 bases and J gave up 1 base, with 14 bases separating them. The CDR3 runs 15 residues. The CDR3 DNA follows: TGTGCCAGCAGCTCCATGCCAGGGACGTCCTACGAGCAGTACTTC. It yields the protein CASSSMPGTSYEQYF.

The CDR3 region is CASSPRAVSSDTQYF. CDR3 DNA sequence: TGTGCCAGCTCACCTAGGGCAGTTTCTTCGGATACGCAGTATTTT. The chain couples TRBV18 to TRBJ2-3; D not resolved. Trimming left V 3 bases short and J 6 bases short, with 16 bases between. Germline CDR1 is KGHSH and CDR2 is LQKENI. The CDR3 runs to 15 residues.

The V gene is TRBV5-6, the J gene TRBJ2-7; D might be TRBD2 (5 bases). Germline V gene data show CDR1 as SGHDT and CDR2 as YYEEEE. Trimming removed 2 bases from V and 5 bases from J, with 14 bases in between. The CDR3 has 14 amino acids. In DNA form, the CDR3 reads TGTGCCAGCAGCTTTGGAGGTTATCAGGACGAGCAGTACTTC. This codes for CASSFGGYQDEQYF.